This passage covers 26 T cell receptor beta chains from one sample sequenced in a study of blood T cell repertoires in COVID-19. Produced via immunoSEQ multiplex PCR; TCRdb's table is partial and in-frame only. The data show 70,000 to 80,000 clones, about four fifths seen once. Source material: peripheral blood. These receptors were taken from a woman older than 75 with acute or convalescent COVID-19.

This chain links TRBV7-9 with TRBJ1-2; D not resolved. The CDR3 sequence is 14 residues long. Trimming pared 3 bases from V and 6 bases from J, leaving 14 bases between. In germline, CDR1 is SEHNR, CDR2 FQNEAQ (reference sequence). CDR3 nucleotide sequence: TGTGCCAGCAGCTTTTCGGGTAGCAGTGATGGCTACACCTTC. This encodes CASSFSGSSDGYTF.

The genes are TRBV11-2 and TRBJ2-3; D not certain. The CDR3 sequence is 17 residues long. In germline, CDR1 is SGHAT, CDR2 FQNNGV. The V end was cut by 1 base, the J end by 0 bases, with 14 bases between. CDR3 nucleotide sequence: TGTGCCAGCAGCTTAGGGGTACAGTGGCATAGCACAGATACGCAGTATTTT. The encoded protein is CASSLGVQWHSTDTQYF.

This chain uses TRBV28 with TRBJ2-2; TRBD1 matches 10 bases. This CDR3 is 13 amino acids long. The V segment lost 11 bases and the J segment 4 bases; nucleotides outside the gene matches: 4. The germline CDR1 and CDR2 sequences are MDHEN and SYDVKM. The CDR3 DNA reads TGTGCCTTACGACAGGGGGCCACCGGGGAGCTGTTTTTT. Amino acid sequence: CALRQGATGELFF.

This rearrangement joins TRBV18 to TRBJ1-2, with 7 nucleotides matching TRBD1. This CDR3 has 15 amino acids. After removal of 6 bases from V and 4 bases from J, the junction contained 11 bases not matched to a gene. Germline assignment: CDR1 KGHSH and CDR2 LQKENI. The CDR3 sequence: CASSLSPGTAYGYTF. CDR3 DNA sequence: TGTGCCAGCTCCCTGTCACCCGGGACAGCCTATGGCTACACCTTC.

This clone was seen a few times. This rearrangement joins TRBV5-4 to TRBJ2-7; 9 bases match TRBD1. From germline, CDR1 is SGHNT and CDR2 YYREEE (reference sequence). The junction had 7 bases not matched to a gene; V was cut back by 7 bases and J by 2 bases. This CDR3 has 14 residues. CDR3 sequence reads: CASSAGTGPYEQYF. The CDR3 DNA is TGTGCCAGCTCCGCCGGGACAGGGCCCTACGAGCAGTACTTC.

The chain couples TRBV24-1 to TRBJ2-5; 8 bases agree with TRBD2. CDR1 and CDR2 (germline): KGHDR, SFDVKD. Trimming removed 6 bases from V and 4 bases from J; junction bases left unmatched: 6. The CDR3 extends over 14 amino acids. In nucleotides, the CDR3 is TGTGCCACCAGTCCCGGGACTAGTGTAGAGACCCAGTACTTC. The encoded protein is CATSPGTSVETQYF.

The chain is built from TRBV5-1 and TRBJ2-5; D gene uncertain. V was clipped by 3 bases and J by 0 bases, with 9 bases between them. The CDR3 runs to 14 residues. Looked up from germline, CDR1 is SGHRS and CDR2 is YFSETQ. The CDR3 protein is CASSSPRYQETQYF. The CDR3 DNA reads TGCGCCAGCAGCTCACCTAGGTACCAAGAGACCCAGTACTTC.

The CDR3 coding sequence is TGTGCCACCAGCAGGCCGGGAGGGGCTAGCGGCCCTTATGAGCAGTTCTTC. Amino acid sequence: CATSRPGGASGPYEQFF. The V and J genes are TRBV15 and TRBJ2-1; TRBD2 matches at 8 bases. This CDR3 contains 17 residues. Losses at the gene ends were 3 bases for V and 8 bases for J; bases not matched to a gene: 15. Looked up from germline, CDR1 is LNHNV and CDR2 is YYDKDF (reference sequence). The entire variable domain, with the rest obtained from reference TRBV15 and TRBJ2-1, is as follows: DAMVIQNPRYQVTQFGKPVTLSCSQTLNHNVMYWYQQKSSQAPKLLFHYYDKDFNNEADTPDNFQSRRPNTSFCFLDIRSPGLGDTAMYLCATSRPGGASGPYEQFFGPGTRLTVL.

The sample holds a few counts of this clone. The chain carries TRBV29-1 and TRBJ1-2; D is unclear. This CDR3 contains 11 residues. CDR1 and CDR2 (germline): SQVTM, ANQGSEA. V lost 1 base to trimming and J lost 4 bases, with 4 bases between them. CDR3 sequence: CSVEVSYGYTF. CDR3 nucleotide sequence: TGCAGCGTTGAAGTTAGCTATGGCTACACCTTC.

This chain joins TRBV25-1 and TRBJ1-5, with D hard to call. The CDR3 loop spans 14 amino acids. Trimming cost V 3 bases and J 6 bases, with 12 bases left between them. The V gene's germline CDR1 is MGHDK and CDR2 SYGVNS. CDR3: CASSEIRVGQPQHF. Here the CDR3 DNA reads TGTGCCAGCAGTGAGATCCGGGTTGGTCAGCCCCAGCATTTT.

The chain is built from TRBV6-6 and TRBJ2-3; TRBD1 matches at 7 bases. This CDR3 spans 16 amino acids. J was trimmed by 0 bases and V by 5 bases; bases with no gene match: 8. Germline V gene lookup returns CDR1 MNHNY and CDR2 SVGAGI (reference sequence). For the CDR3, the DNA is TGTGCCAGCAGTCGCCGACAGGGTGGAAGCACAGATACGCAGTATTTT. Translation gives CASSRRQGGSTDTQYF.

V and J are TRBV6-5 and TRBJ1-1, with a possible D match to TRBD1 (6 bases). The germline gives CDR1 MNHEY, CDR2 SVGAGI. The ends were cut back, 0 bases at V and 2 bases at J, with 13 bases in the middle. The length of the CDR3 is 16 residues. CDR3 nucleotide sequence: TGTGCCAGCAGTTACTCGTATCAGGGGCGAAACACTGAAGCTTTCTTT. It encodes CASSYSYQGRNTEAFF.

This clone was seen once. The chain recombines TRBV3-1 (or the pseudogene TRBV3-2) with TRBJ1-4; 10 positions match TRBD1. V was clipped by 3 bases and J by 7 bases; unmatched bases: 8. Germline V gene data show CDR1 as LGHDT and CDR2 as YNNKEL (reference sequence). The CDR3 runs to 16 residues. The CDR3 DNA reads TGTGCCAGCAGCCACGCTACCCGGACAGGGGGTGAAAAACTGTTTTTT. As protein: CASSHATRTGGEKLFF.

V gene TRBV6-4 combines with J gene TRBJ2-2; 8 nucleotides agree with TRBD2. Germline lookup yields CDR1 MRHNA and CDR2 SNTAGT. Trimming took 4 bases from V and 0 from J; bases not matched to a gene: 13. CDR3 length: 19 residues. The chain's CDR3 is CASSAKFPGTSANTGELFF. The CDR3 nucleotides read TGTGCCAGCAGTGCCAAATTCCCAGGGACTAGTGCGAACACCGGGGAGCTGTTTTTT.

This sequence joins TRBV21-1 and TRBJ2-5; the D segment call TRBD1 is taken from the table without a DNA check. TRBV21-1 is marked as a pseudogene. The CDR3 runs to 14 residues. The DNA for the CDR3 is TGTGCCAGCAGCAAAGTAGGGGACAGGGTGACCCAGTACTTC. The encoded protein is CASSKVGDRVTQYF.

The rearrangement links TRBV7-9 to TRBJ2-7; the match to TRBD1 covers 9 bases. The J segment lost 6 bases and the V segment lost 3 bases, leaving 12 bases of the junction unmatched. Germline CDR1 is SEHNR and CDR2 is FQNEAQ (reference sequence). This CDR3 has 16 amino acids. CDR3 loop: CASSFDPGQGLSEQYF. CDR3 in DNA: TGTGCCAGCAGCTTTGACCCGGGACAGGGATTATCCGAGCAGTACTTC.

This sequence joins TRBV6-2 or TRBV6-3 and TRBJ1-1, with 8 bases identical to TRBD1. CDR1 MNHEY and CDR2 SVGEGT come from the germline V gene. CDR3 length: 14 amino acids. J gave up 9 bases and V 2 bases, and 8 bases lay outside the gene matches. Here the CDR3 DNA reads TGTGCCAGCAGTTACCCGTCGGACAGGGTTAAAGCTTTCTTT. It codes for CASSYPSDRVKAFF.

The chain couples TRBV28 to TRBJ2-7; a weak D match, TRBD2 (6 bases). Germline V lookup: CDR1 MDHEN, CDR2 SYDVKM. This CDR3 has 12 residues. The ends were cut back, 6 bases at V and 2 bases at J, with 8 bases in the middle. CDR3 sequence reads: CASRRGTYEQYF. Written as DNA, the CDR3 is TGTGCCAGCAGACGGGGGACCTACGAGCAGTACTTC.

This chain joins TRBV7-7 and TRBJ1-4, with 9 nucleotides matching TRBD1. After removal of 5 bases from V and 5 bases from J, the junction contained 9 bases not matched to a gene. The CDR3 is 16 residues long. Germline CDR1 is SSHAT and CDR2 is FNYEAQ (reference sequence). The CDR3, as DNA: TGTGCCAGCAGCCAGACTCGGGACAGGGACAATGAAAAACTGTTTTTT. It specifies CASSQTRDRDNEKLFF.

By share, this clone ranks as medium-sized. The V call is TRBV19, the J call TRBJ2-7; TRBD1 matches at 8 bases. The V segment lost 7 bases and the J segment 3 bases; nucleotides outside the gene matches: 11. Germline CDR1 and CDR2: LNHDA and SQIVND (reference sequence). The CDR3 contains 15 residues. The CDR3 loop reads CASKMATDRVYEQYF. CDR3 DNA: TGTGCCAGTAAAATGGCCACGGACAGGGTCTACGAGCAGTACTTC. The whole variable domain, remainder taken from reference TRBV19 and TRBJ2-7, is DGGITQSPKYLFRKEGQNVTLSCEQNLNHDAMYWYRQDPGQGLRLIYYSQIVNDFQKGDIAEGYSVSREKKESFPLTVTSAQKNPTAFYLCASKMATDRVYEQYFGPGTRLTVT.

This clone has only a few counts. This chain joins TRBV28 and TRBJ2-3; maybe TRBD1 (6 bases). Per the germline V gene, CDR1 is MDHEN and CDR2 is SYDVKM. This CDR3 region has 17 residues. Deletions cut 1 base from V and 2 bases from J, with 16 bases between. The CDR3 DNA reads TGTGCCAGCAGTTTATTCTCCCAGGGGCGCCCCACAGATACGCAGTATTTT. Amino acid sequence: CASSLFSQGRPTDTQYF.

The chain carries TRBV5-1 and TRBJ2-3; the D is unclear. V was pared by 4 bases and J by 6 bases, with 12 bases between. CDR1 and CDR2 from the germline V gene are SGHRS and YFSETQ. This CDR3 has 13 amino acids. In DNA form, the CDR3 reads TGCGCCAGCAGCCCGGATAGCTTGGATACGCAGTATTTT. Translated, it gives CASSPDSLDTQYF.

V and J are TRBV19 and TRBJ2-1; perhaps TRBD1 as D (6 bases). CDR1 LNHDA and CDR2 SQIVND come from the germline V gene (reference sequence). V lost 7 bases and J lost 4, with 20 bases in between. CDR3 length equals 16 residues. CDR3 nucleotide sequence: TGTGCCAGTATGGGGGCGGCGGTAGGCACTTACAATGAGCAGTTCTTC. This sequence encodes CASMGAAVGTYNEQFF.

This chain joins TRBV19 and TRBJ2-4; 8 bases are a match to TRBD2. V shed 8 bases, J shed 0 bases, and the junction held 9 bases outside the gene matches. Germline CDR1 and CDR2: LNHDA and SQIVND (reference sequence). The CDR3 totals 16 residues. The CDR3 bases are TGTGCCAGTTCCCTAACGCTAGCGGGAGCCAAAAACATTCAGTACTTC. It encodes CASSLTLAGAKNIQYF.

The V call is TRBV28, the J call TRBJ2-7, with 12 bases aligning to TRBD2. Germline CDR1 MDHEN, CDR2 SYDVKM. The CDR3 spans 17 residues. Trimming removed 0 bases from V and 4 bases from J; junction bases left unmatched: 7. CDR3 nucleotide sequence: TGTGCCAGCAGTTTATGGGCTAGCGGGAGGGCCATGTACGAGCAGTACTTC. Residues: CASSLWASGRAMYEQYF.

The chain combines TRBV20-1 with TRBJ2-1; tentative D call: TRBD2 (5 bases). CDR1 is DFQATT, CDR2 SNEGSKA, per germline (reference sequence). The CDR3 has 14 amino acids. V was trimmed by 3 bases and J by 4 bases, leaving 13 bases between them. The CDR3 sequence: CSASPQRSYNEQFF. CDR3 in DNA: TGCAGTGCTAGTCCCCAGCGGTCGTACAATGAGCAGTTCTTC.